The next 3 T cell receptor beta chains were all read from a single sample in a study of cytomegalovirus exposure and HLA in healthy donors. PCR was performed using 60 Vbeta and 13 Jbeta primers. The assay was immunoSEQ multiplex PCR, and TCRdb's table has in-frame clones only and misses some. The sample has just over 65,000 clones; roughly four fifths are singletons. The source material was PBMCs. Receptors originate from a human donor in good health.

This clone was counted a single time. The V and J genes are TRBV7-2 and TRBJ2-3; 7 positions agree with TRBD2. The length of the CDR3 is 15 residues. The germline V gene encodes CDR1 SGHTA and CDR2 FQGNSA. With V trimmed by 2 bases and J by 2 bases, 4 bases remained unmatched. The CDR3 coding sequence is TGTGCCAGCAGCTTAAAAGCGGGGACCACAGATACGCAGTATTTT. Its protein is CASSLKAGTTDTQYF.

The rearrangement uses TRBV5-1 and TRBJ1-4, with D possibly matching TRBD1 (5 bases). This CDR3 is 15 amino acids long. Germline V CDR1 and CDR2: SGHRS, YFSETQ. Trimming took off 1 base at V and 5 bases at J, with 12 bases between the two ends. The CDR3 nucleotides are TGCGCCAGCAGCTTGTCCCGACAGAGCAATGAAAAACTGTTTTTT. It codes for CASSLSRQSNEKLFF.

This clone showed up just once. The chain joins TRBV4-1 to TRBJ2-7; 7 bases fit TRBD1. J lost 5 bases, V lost 7 bases, and 11 bases had no gene match. CDR3 length equals 14 residues. CDR1 and CDR2 from the germline V gene are MGHRA and YSYEKL. CDR3 bases: TGCGCCAGCAAAAGGGTTACAGGGACAGACGAGCAGTACTTC. It is translated as CASKRVTGTDEQYF.